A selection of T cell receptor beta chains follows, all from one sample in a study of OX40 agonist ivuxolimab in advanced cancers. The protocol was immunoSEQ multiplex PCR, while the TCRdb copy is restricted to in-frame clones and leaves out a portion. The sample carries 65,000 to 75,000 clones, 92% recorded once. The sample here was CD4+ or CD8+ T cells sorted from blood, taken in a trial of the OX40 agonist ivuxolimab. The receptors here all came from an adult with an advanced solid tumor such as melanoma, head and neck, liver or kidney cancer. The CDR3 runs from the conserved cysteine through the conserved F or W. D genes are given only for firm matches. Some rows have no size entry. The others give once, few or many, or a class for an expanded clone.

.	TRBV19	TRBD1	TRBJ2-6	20	TGTGCCAGTAGCCGAAGTTCCTTCGGGACAGGTTCCTCTGGGGCCAACGTCCTGACTTTC	CASSRSSFGTGSSGANVLTF
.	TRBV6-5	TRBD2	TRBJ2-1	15	TGTGCCAGCAGAAGGACTAGCGGGAGCCCCAGTGAGCAGTTCTTC	CASRRTSGSPSEQFF
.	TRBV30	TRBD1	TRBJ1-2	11	TGTGCCTGGGGACAGGGAGGTGGCTACACCTTC	CAWGQGGGYTF
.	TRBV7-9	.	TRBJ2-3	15	TGTGCCAGCAGCCTTAGGTCTTTGGACACAGATACGCAGTATTTT	CASSLRSLDTDTQYF
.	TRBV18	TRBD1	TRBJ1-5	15	TGTGCCAGCTCTCCGGGACAGGGGGCAAGTCAGCCCCAGCATTTT	CASSPGQGASQPQHF
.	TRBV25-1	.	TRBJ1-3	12	TGTGCCAGCAGCCCCGGAGGGCACACCATATATTTT	CASSPGGHTIYF
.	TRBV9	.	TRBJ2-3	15	TGTGCCAGCAGCGTAGTCCCCGGGAACACAGATACGCAGTATTTT	CASSVVPGNTDTQYF
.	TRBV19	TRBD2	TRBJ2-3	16	TGTGCCAGTAGTCTCCAGCTAGCGGGAGACACAGATACGCAGTATTTT	CASSLQLAGDTDTQYF
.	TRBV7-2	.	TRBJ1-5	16	TGTGCCAGCAGCTTAGTTTGGCAGGGATTTTACCAGCCCCAGCATTTT	CASSLVWQGFYQPQHF
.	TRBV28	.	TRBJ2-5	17	TGTGCCAGCAGTTTATGGGGCTCTCCAGGGGTAGGGGAGACCCAGTACTTC	CASSLWGSPGVGETQYF
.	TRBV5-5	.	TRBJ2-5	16	TGTGCCAGCAGCTTGTGGTATGAGGGGGCGGGGAAGACCCAGTACTTC	CASSLWYEGAGKTQYF
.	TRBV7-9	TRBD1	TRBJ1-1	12	TGTGCCAGCAGCTTAGAGCAGGGACAGGTGAATTTT	CASSLEQGQVNF
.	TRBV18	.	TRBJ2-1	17	TGTGCCAGCTCACCAGGGTTTCAGGGTAGCTCCTACAATGAGCAGTTCTTC	CASSPGFQGSSYNEQFF
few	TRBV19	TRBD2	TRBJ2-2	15	TGTGCCAGTAGAATCGCGGGAGGGTACACCGGGGAGCTGTTTTTT	CASRIAGGYTGELFF
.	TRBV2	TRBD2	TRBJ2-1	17	TGTGCCAGCGACGACCTAGGGACTAGCGGGCCTTACAATGAGCAGTTCTTC	CASDDLGTSGPYNEQFF
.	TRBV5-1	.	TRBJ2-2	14	TGCGCCAGCAGCTTGTTTGAGAACACCGGGGAGCTGTTTTTT	CASSLFENTGELFF
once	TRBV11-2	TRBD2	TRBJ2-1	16	TGTGCCAGCAGACCCTTCCTAGCGGGAGAGAACAATGAGCAGTTCTTC	CASRPFLAGENNEQFF
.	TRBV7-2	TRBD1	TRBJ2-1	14	TGTGCCAGCAGCTCGGGACAGGGGTTGGTAGAGCAGTTCTTC	CASSSGQGLVEQFF
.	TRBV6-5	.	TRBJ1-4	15	TGTGCCAGCAAAAGCGACAGTGCAACTAATGAAAAACTGTTTTTT	CASKSDSATNEKLFF
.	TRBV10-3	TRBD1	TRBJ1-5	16	TGTGCCATCAGTGAGTCGGGACAGTATAGCAATCAGCCCCAGCATTTT	CAISESGQYSNQPQHF
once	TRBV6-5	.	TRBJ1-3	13	TGTGCCAGTCGGGACGGCTCTGGAAACACCATATATTTT	CASRDGSGNTIYF
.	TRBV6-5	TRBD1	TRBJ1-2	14	TGTGCCAGCAGCCGTACGGGACAGTCCTATGGCTACACCTTC	CASSRTGQSYGYTF
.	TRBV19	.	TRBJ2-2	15	TGTGCCAGTAGTATTCGTAGGGAGAACACCGGGGAGCTGTTTTTT	CASSIRRENTGELFF
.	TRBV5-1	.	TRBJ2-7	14	TGCGCCAGCAGCGCTGAGGGGGGCCCCTACGAGCAGTACTTC	CASSAEGGPYEQYF
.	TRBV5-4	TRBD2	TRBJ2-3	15	TGTGCCAGCAGCATTGACGGGAGGTGGCCAGATACGCAGTATTTT	CASSIDGRWPDTQYF
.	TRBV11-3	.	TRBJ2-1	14	TGTGCCAGCAGCCCCTCGGCGACAGAGACTGAGCAGTTCTTC	CASSPSATETEQFF
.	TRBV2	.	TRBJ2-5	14	TGTGCCAGCAGTTATCCGGGCCTTCAAGAGACCCAGTACTTC	CASSYPGLQETQYF
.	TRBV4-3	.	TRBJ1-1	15	TGCGCCAGCAGCCCATCGGACAGCTTGAACACTGAAGCTTTCTTT	CASSPSDSLNTEAFF
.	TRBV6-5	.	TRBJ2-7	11	TGTGCCAGCAGTTACGAGTCCGAGCAGTACTTC	CASSYESEQYF
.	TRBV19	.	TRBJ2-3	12	TGTGCCAGTAGTATGAGCACAGATACGCAGTATTTT	CASSMSTDTQYF
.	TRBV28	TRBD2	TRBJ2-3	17	TGTGCCAGCAGTATGGGACTAGCGGGATCTGGCACAGATACGCAGTATTTT	CASSMGLAGSGTDTQYF
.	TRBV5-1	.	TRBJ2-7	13	TGCGCCAGCAGCAGCGGCAGGTCCTACGAGCAGTACTTC	CASSSGRSYEQYF
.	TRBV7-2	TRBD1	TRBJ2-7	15	TGTGCCAGCAGCCGGGGACAGGGCAGGCACTACGAGCAGTACTTC	CASSRGQGRHYEQYF
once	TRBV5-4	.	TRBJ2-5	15	TGTGCCAGCAGCTTAACCCCGGACACCCAAGAGACCCAGTACTTC	CASSLTPDTQETQYF
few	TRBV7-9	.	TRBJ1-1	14	TGTGCCAGCAGCTCCCAAGACAGCAACACTGAAGCTTTCTTT	CASSSQDSNTEAFF
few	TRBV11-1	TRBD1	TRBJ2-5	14	TGTGCCAGCAGCTTTACGGGACAGAAAGAGACCCAGTACTTC	CASSFTGQKETQYF
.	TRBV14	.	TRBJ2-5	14	TGTGCCAGCAGCCAAGATGGCACGGGGGTGACCCAGTACTTC	CASSQDGTGVTQYF